A selection of T cell receptor beta chains follows, all from one sample in a study of blood T cell repertoires in COVID-19. The table came from immunoSEQ multiplex PCR; TCRdb's copy has only in-frame clones and leaves some out. The data show over 200,000 clones, roughly 80% seen once. Sequencing used peripheral blood. The receptors come from a human donor in a cohort sampled during active COVID-19. The CDR3 runs from the conserved cysteine through the conserved F or W. Each record gives: J gene, V gene, clone size, CDR3 length, CDR3 protein. Size is omitted from some rows. Given values are once, few, many or a class for expanded clones.

TRBJ1-2 | TRBV5-1 | - | 15 | CASSSRQRANYGYTF
TRBJ2-1 | TRBV7-3 | - | 17 | CASSLRLVGPPYNEQFF
TRBJ2-1 | TRBV10-3 | - | 17 | CAISESTGTSGRGEQFF
TRBJ2-5 | TRBV18 | - | 20 | CASSPVPLLRTSGGLETQYF
TRBJ1-4 | TRBV28 | - | 15 | CASSLRQGLGEKLFF
TRBJ1-5 | TRBV11-2 | - | 15 | CASSLGTGAVQPQHF
TRBJ2-5 | TRBV2 | - | 14 | CASNRGREVETQYF
TRBJ1-1 | TRBV27 | - | 16 | CASSPLAGTGNTEAFF
TRBJ1-5 | TRBV27 | - | 15 | CASRHTGTGYQPQHF
TRBJ2-1 | TRBV9 | - | 15 | CASSVAGASRNEQFF
TRBJ2-7 | TRBV7-9 | once | 13 | CASSPPVTYEQYF
TRBJ1-1 | TRBV5-6 | few | 16 | CASSLAGSYMNTEAFF
TRBJ2-7 | TRBV6-2/TRBV6-3 | - | 16 | CASSYSVVAGDYEQYF
TRBJ2-1 | TRBV28 | - | 14 | CASSLSLSYNEQFF
TRBJ2-7 | TRBV2 | few | 14 | CASRGQFSSYEQYF
TRBJ2-1 | TRBV5-1 | - | 15 | CASTLAGGSWSEQFF
TRBJ2-7 | TRBV19 | once | 13 | CASSIRGGDEQYF
TRBJ1-4 | TRBV9 | - | 17 | CASSGHSGTGLKEKLFF
TRBJ1-1 | TRBV12-5 | - | 15 | CASGLEVRGGPEAFF
TRBJ2-7 | TRBV7-6 | - | 14 | CASSLIQAGSEQYF
TRBJ2-5 | TRBV7-2 | - | 16 | CASSLSTSGSHETQYF
TRBJ2-1 | TRBV4-3 | once | 17 | CASSQVKRTSGSHEQFF
TRBJ1-1 | TRBV5-1 | - | 14 | CASSLGGLGPEAFF
TRBJ1-2 | TRBV9 | - | 14 | CASSVGGEIYGYTF
TRBJ2-7 | TRBV5-1 | few | 15 | CASSPSPGYAYEQYF
TRBJ2-2 | TRBV11-3 | - | 16 | CASSFRDFRDTGELFF
TRBJ1-2 | TRBV5-1 | - | 16 | CASSLGQGLLDYGYTF
TRBJ1-6 | TRBV6-6 | - | 14 | CASMGMGQGGPLHF
TRBJ2-1 | TRBV6-5 | - | 16 | CASSYSLAGGSDEQFF